This T cell receptor beta chain was obtained from a study of cytomegalovirus exposure and HLA in healthy donors. This clone was seen just once. This PCR relied on a set of 60 Vbeta primers and 13 Jbeta primers. Per the study methods: Per a later analysis, the number of unique TCR beta chains was around 79 million, of which around 9.9 million were shared. The table came from immunoSEQ multiplex PCR; TCRdb's copy has only in-frame clones and leaves some out. V and J calls and clone size are given by that table; D and trimming were obtained from the DNA. The sample lists roughly 100,000 clones, over 70% occurring once. CDR3 length: 15 amino acids. CDR1 and CDR2 from the germline V gene are SGHRS and YFSETQ. V was shortened by 0 bases and J by 6 bases, with 14 bases between the two germline ends.

This TCR was recovered from a male donor in good health and CMV-seronegative. Sequencing used PBMCs. The chain couples TRBV5-1 to TRBJ2-3; the D gene is possibly TRBD2 (5 bases). The CDR3 coding sequence is TGCGCCAGCAGCTTGGGGGAGACCCTTCGGGATACGCAGTATTTT. Translated: CASSLGETLRDTQYF.